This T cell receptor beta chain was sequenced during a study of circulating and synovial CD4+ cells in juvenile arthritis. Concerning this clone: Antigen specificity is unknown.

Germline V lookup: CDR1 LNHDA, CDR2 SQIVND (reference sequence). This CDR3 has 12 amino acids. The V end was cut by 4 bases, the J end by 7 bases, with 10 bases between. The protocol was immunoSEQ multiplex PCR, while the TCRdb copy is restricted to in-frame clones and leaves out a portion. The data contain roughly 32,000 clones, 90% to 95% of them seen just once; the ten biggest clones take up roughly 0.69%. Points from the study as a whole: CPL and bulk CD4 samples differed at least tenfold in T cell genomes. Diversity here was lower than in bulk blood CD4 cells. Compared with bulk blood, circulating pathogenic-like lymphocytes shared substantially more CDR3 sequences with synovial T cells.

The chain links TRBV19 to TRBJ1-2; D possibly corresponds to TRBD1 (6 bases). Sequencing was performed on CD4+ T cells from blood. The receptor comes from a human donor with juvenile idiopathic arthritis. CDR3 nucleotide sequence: TGTGCCAGTAGTACTGACAGGATTGGCTACACCTTC. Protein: CASSTDRIGYTF.